The clone carrying this T cell receptor beta chain has just one count. An end of the junction differs from the germline gene, which may be a read error. MiXCR, applied by TCRdb to the 5' RACE reads, yields one record per CDR3 protein. The data show 85,000 to 95,000 distinct CDR3 sequences, with around a sixth seen just once and 5.1% held by the top ten. The entry originates in a study of early T cells in non-severe SARS-CoV-2 infection. The CDR3 spans 14 residues. Germline V gives CDR1 SGHVS, CDR2 FQNEAQ. The source material was whole blood, sampled at baseline. The receptor comes from an adult who was a healthcare worker with PCR-confirmed SARS-CoV-2 infection or an uninfected control (not recorded which). The V and J genes are TRBV7-8 and TRBJ2-7; perhaps TRBD1 as D (5 bases). CDR3: CANSSQGYAYEQYF. The CDR3 DNA reads TGTGCCAACAGCTCCCAGGGCTATGCCTACGAGCAGTACTTC. Full variable domain (rest looked up from reference TRBV7-8 and TRBJ2-7): GAGVSQSPRYKVAKRGQDVALRCDPISGHVSLFWYQQALGQGPEFLTYFQNEAQLDKSGLPSDRFFAERPEGSVSTLKIQRTQQEDSAVYLCANSSQGYAYEQYFGPGTRLTVT.